These 26 T cell receptor beta chains share one sample of origin, sequenced in a study of identical twins. TCRdb used MiXCR to reprocess the 5' RACE reads, holding one entry per CDR3 protein. The table shows 450,000 to 500,000 distinct CDR3 sequences, with about 13% occurring only once. These records were also assigned to another study, of yellow fever vaccine responses in identical twins.

The sequencing sample was made of CD4+ T cells sorted from blood. These receptors were obtained from a woman aged 18-29 years in good health.

This clonotype was counted between two and nine times. The V gene is TRBV11-2, the J gene TRBJ2-5; D possibly corresponds to TRBD1 (6 bases). V lost 4 bases to trimming and J lost 3 bases, with 15 bases between them. Germline CDR1 reads SGHAT; CDR2 reads FQNNGV. The CDR3 has 15 residues. This CDR3 reads CASSSLRDTKETQYF. The CDR3 coding sequence is TGTGCCAGCAGCTCCCTCCGGGACACCAAAGAGACCCAGTACTTC.

The chain joins TRBV6-2 or TRBV6-3 to TRBJ2-7; 8 bases match TRBD1. Germline V gives CDR1 MNHEY, CDR2 SVGEGT. CDR3 length: 14 residues. The J segment lost 2 bases and the V segment lost 7 bases, leaving 7 bases of the junction unmatched. The CDR3 DNA sequence: TGTGCCAGCACCTCAGGGGGCATGGCCTACGAGCAGTACTTC. It encodes CASTSGGMAYEQYF.

This clonotype was counted many times. This chain connects TRBV20-1 to TRBJ2-1; TRBD2 aligns across 12 bases. J lost 5 bases, V lost 6 bases, and 5 bases had no gene match. The CDR3 length is 14 residues. Germline values: CDR1 DFQATT, CDR2 SNEGSKA (reference sequence). CDR3 loop: CSAPTSGGDNEQFF. CDR3 nucleotides: TGCAGTGCCCCGACTAGCGGGGGTGACAATGAGCAGTTCTTC.

The chain's CDR3 is CAIARDRDYEQYF. The CDR3 DNA reads TGTGCCATTGCCCGGGACAGGGACTACGAGCAGTACTTC. The gene calls are TRBV10-3 and TRBJ2-7; 9 positions match TRBD1. From germline, CDR1 is ENHRY and CDR2 SYGVKD. Unmatched junction bases numbered 6, after V lost 9 bases and J lost 3 bases. This CDR3 has 13 amino acids.

This clonotype was seen repeatedly, ten times or more. The V and J genes are TRBV5-1 and TRBJ2-7, with no clear D. Germline V gene sequence: CDR1 SGHRS, CDR2 YFSETQ. V was pared by 4 bases and J by 1 base, with 9 bases between. The CDR3 loop spans 13 amino acids. The CDR3 protein is CASSPEISYEQYF. The CDR3 DNA follows: TGCGCCAGCAGCCCGGAAATTTCCTACGAGCAGTACTTC. The full variable domain, completed using reference TRBV5-1 and TRBJ2-7, is KAGVTQTPRYLIKTRGQQVTLSCSPISGHRSVSWYQQTPGQGLQFLFEYFSETQRNKGNFPGRFSGRQFSNSRSEMNVSTLELGDSALYLCASSPEISYEQYFGPGTRLTVT.

At least ten counts were recorded for this clonotype. The chain couples TRBV5-6 to TRBJ2-4; D uncertain. The CDR3 is 15 residues long. Between the trimmed V and J ends, which lost 0 bases and 3 bases, there was a span of 10 bases. Germline V gives CDR1 SGHDT, CDR2 YYEEEE. This CDR3 is CASSLVMEGKNIQYF. CDR3 sequence (DNA): TGTGCCAGCAGCTTGGTGATGGAAGGCAAAAACATTCAGTACTTC. Full variable domain (rest looked up from reference TRBV5-6 and TRBJ2-4): DAGVTQSPTHLIKTRGQQVTLRCSPKSGHDTVSWYQQALGQGPQFIFQYYEEEERQRGNFPDRFSGHQFPNYSSELNVNALLLGDSALYLCASSLVMEGKNIQYFGAGTRLSVL.

This clonotype has just a few counts. This chain connects TRBV7-9 to TRBJ2-1; D call uncertain. This CDR3 has 14 amino acids. Germline CDR1 and CDR2: SEHNR and FQNEAQ (reference sequence). Trimming took 2 bases from V and 7 from J, leaving 12 bases between them. DNA of the CDR3: TGTGCCAGCAGCTTACTTGCTAGTGCAAATGAGCAGTTCTTC. Its protein is CASSLLASANEQFF.

CDR3 nucleotide sequence: TGTGCCAGCAGCCTGGGTGAGCTGTTTTTT. Translation gives CASSLGELFF. V usage is TRBV7-2 and J usage is TRBJ2-2; D ambiguous. The CDR3 length is 10 residues. V was trimmed by 5 bases and J by 11 bases, leaving 6 bases between them. From germline, CDR1 is SGHTA and CDR2 FQGNSA.

This clonotype was observed a few times. The chain employs TRBV3-1 and TRBJ2-5; the D is unclear. This CDR3 comprises 12 residues. Deletions cut 3 bases from V and 5 bases from J, with 7 bases between. Per the germline V gene, CDR1 is LGHDT and CDR2 is YNNKEL (reference sequence). The CDR3 coding sequence is TGTGCCAGCAGCCACCTTCGGGAGACCCAGTACTTC. Translating gives CASSHLRETQYF.

This chain uses TRBV3-1 with TRBJ2-2, with D tentatively TRBD2 (5 bases). V lost 6 bases, J lost 5 bases, and 13 bases lay in between. The CDR3 runs to 14 residues. The germline gives CDR1 LGHDT, CDR2 YNNKEL (reference sequence). In nucleotides, the CDR3 is TGTGCCAGCAGGCCCCGGGGAACGACCGGGGAGCTGTTTTTT. This codes for CASRPRGTTGELFF.

The V call is TRBV27, the J call TRBJ2-4; D gene uncertain. V lost 0 bases, J lost 0 bases, and 12 bases lay in between. CDR3 length: 17 amino acids. The germline V gene encodes CDR1 MNHEY and CDR2 SMNVEV (reference sequence). The CDR3 sequence: CASSLSTGALAKNIQYF. The DNA of the CDR3 is TGTGCCAGCAGTTTATCGACCGGTGCTCTAGCCAAAAACATTCAGTACTTC.

The chain joins TRBV5-5 to TRBJ2-7; 10 bases align to TRBD2. This CDR3 comprises 17 residues. The V gene's germline CDR1 is SGHKS and CDR2 YYEKEE (reference sequence). The V gene end was trimmed by 2 bases and the J gene end by 4 bases; junction bases not matched to a gene: 12. The CDR3 coding sequence is TGTGCCAGCAGCTTTCGTCTTGCTAGCGGGAGTTTATACGAGCAGTACTTC. Translation: CASSFRLASGSLYEQYF.

The rearrangement links TRBV18 to TRBJ2-6; 10 nucleotides align to TRBD1. CDR3 size: 18 residues. V dropped 4 bases and J dropped 0; count of bases not matched to a gene: 6. Germline V gene lookup returns CDR1 KGHSH and CDR2 LQKENI. CDR3 sequence (DNA): TGTGCCAGCTCACTAAGACAGGGGGCGAGCTCTGGGGCCAACGTCCTGACTTTC. Translation: CASSLRQGASSGANVLTF. Using reference TRBV18 and TRBJ2-6 for the parts outside the CDR3, the full variable domain is NAGVMQNPRHLVRRRGQEARLRCSPMKGHSHVYWYRQLPEEGLKFMVYLQKENIIDESGMPKERFSAEFPKEGPSILRIQQVVRGDSAAYFCASSLRQGASSGANVLTFGAGSRLTVL.

A few counts support this clonotype. This chain links TRBV6-2 or TRBV6-3 with TRBJ2-4; D might be TRBD1 (7 bases). The germline V and J ends were trimmed by 6 bases and 5 bases, with 17 bases remaining between them. The length of the CDR3 is 15 residues. CDR1 and CDR2 from the germline V gene are MNHEY and SVGEGT. CDR3 DNA: TGTGCCAGCAGACCCTGGAGGGACAGAGAAAACATTCAGTACTTC. The encoded protein is CASRPWRDRENIQYF.

This clonotype has at least ten counts. This chain joins TRBV5-1 and TRBJ2-1; D is unresolved. The V end lost 0 bases, the J end lost 4 bases, and 14 bases lay between the germline ends. CDR3 length: 16 residues. Germline CDR1 reads SGHRS; CDR2 reads YFSETQ. The CDR3 DNA reads as TGCGCCAGCAGCTTGGCAGTATCAAAGAGTTACAATGAGCAGTTCTTC. Translated: CASSLAVSKSYNEQFF.

The sample holds a few counts of this clonotype. The genes are TRBV15 and TRBJ2-3; 7 nucleotides match TRBD2. Germline-derived CDR1 and CDR2 are LNHNV and YYDKDF (reference sequence). Trimming at V came to 1 base and at J to 4 bases, leaving 8 bases not matched to a gene. The CDR3 runs to 16 residues. The CDR3 region has the DNA TGTGCCACCAGCAGAGTCGCCGGACTAGGACCAGATACGCAGTATTTT. It encodes CATSRVAGLGPDTQYF.

Ten or more counts support this clonotype. The rearrangement links TRBV3-1 to TRBJ2-1, with 11 bases identical to TRBD2. Per germline, CDR1 LGHDT and CDR2 YNNKEL (reference sequence). J gave up 4 bases and V 2 bases, and 4 bases lay outside the gene matches. This CDR3 contains 16 residues. The CDR3, as DNA: TGTGCCAGCAGCCAACCGGGACTAGCGGTATACAATGAGCAGTTCTTC. Its translation: CASSQPGLAVYNEQFF.

The rearrangement links TRBV5-6 to TRBJ2-4; maybe TRBD2 (5 bases). Germline CDR1 is SGHDT and CDR2 is YYEEEE. The CDR3 is 15 amino acids. V was clipped by 4 bases and J by 3 bases, with 14 bases between them. CDR3 residues: CASSPPGSGKNIQYF. For the CDR3, the DNA is TGTGCCAGCAGCCCTCCGGGATCGGGCAAAAACATTCAGTACTTC.

This clonotype came up a few times. This chain connects TRBV12-3 or TRBV12-4 to TRBJ2-1; 8 nucleotides line up with TRBD2. V lost 8 bases, J lost 0 bases, and 6 bases stayed unmatched. This CDR3 contains 15 residues. CDR3 protein: CASGQLAASYNEQFF. The CDR3 coding sequence is TGTGCCAGCGGCCAACTAGCGGCCTCCTACAATGAGCAGTTCTTC.

This clonotype has a handful of counts. V and J are TRBV19 and TRBJ2-5; 7 bases are shared with TRBD2. With 3 bases clipped from V and 7 bases from J, the junction kept 8 bases outside the gene matches. The CDR3 spans 14 residues. Per the germline V gene, CDR1 is LNHDA and CDR2 is SQIVND (reference sequence). CDR3 DNA: TGTGCCAGTAGTATCTCGGGCCAGCGGGGGACCCAGTACTTC. It yields the protein CASSISGQRGTQYF.

This clonotype was found a few times. The CDR3 loop reads CAGGDRDRSIYEQYF. CDR3 bases: TGTGCCGGAGGGGACCGGGACAGGAGCATCTACGAGCAGTACTTC. The chain has TRBV28 and TRBJ2-7; TRBD1 matches at 8 bases. Germline assignment: CDR1 MDHEN and CDR2 SYDVKM. The CDR3 runs to 15 residues. Unmatched junction bases numbered 15, after V lost 11 bases and J lost 3 bases.

This clonotype was counted only a few times. The CDR3 nucleotides read TGTGCCAGCAGCTCTCAGAAGGGGCACCAAGAGACCCAGTACTTC. Protein sequence: CASSSQKGHQETQYF. This chain uses TRBV7-8 with TRBJ2-5; tentatively, D is TRBD1 (5 bases). Germline V gene sequence: CDR1 SGHVS, CDR2 FQNEAQ. The ends were cut back, 4 bases at V and 0 bases at J, with 12 bases in the middle. This CDR3 spans 15 amino acids.

This clonotype was observed a few times. A junction end diverges from the germline sequence, so it may reflect a read error. The chain recombines TRBV6-1 with TRBJ2-1; 8 bases are shared with TRBD1. The CDR3 totals 14 residues. Per germline, CDR1 MNHNS and CDR2 SASEGT. CDR3 nucleotide sequence: TGTGCCAGCAGGACGGACAGGGTCCTCAATCAGCAGTTCTTC. It encodes CASRTDRVLNQQFF.

The sample holds a few counts of this clonotype. The chain links TRBV19 to TRBJ2-7; tentative D call: TRBD1 (6 bases). The V gene's germline CDR1 is LNHDA and CDR2 SQIVND (reference sequence). The V and J ends lost 5 bases and 3 bases respectively, with 11 bases between them. This CDR3 spans 13 amino acids. CDR3 loop: CASSGRGDYEQYF. CDR3 sequence (DNA): TGTGCCAGTAGTGGCAGGGGCGACTACGAGCAGTACTTC.

The table lists this clonotype with many counts. The V gene is TRBV12-3 or TRBV12-4, the J gene TRBJ2-7; possibly TRBD1 or TRBD2 for D (5 bases each). The length of the CDR3 is 14 residues. V gave up 3 bases and J gave up 6 bases, with 15 bases separating them. CDR3 coding DNA: TGTGCCAGCAGTTTCCTCGGGACCTTTGGCGAGCAGTACTTC. It codes for CASSFLGTFGEQYF.

This clonotype was counted between two and nine times. The chain employs TRBV9 and TRBJ2-3; D may be TRBD2 (6 bases). V was clipped by 1 base and J by 0 bases, with 15 bases between them. Germline V gene data show CDR1 as SGDLS and CDR2 as YYNGEE. This CDR3 comprises 17 residues. The CDR3 here is CASSVSGGDRSTDTQYF. DNA for the CDR3: TGTGCCAGCAGCGTAAGCGGCGGGGATAGGAGCACAGATACGCAGTATTTT.